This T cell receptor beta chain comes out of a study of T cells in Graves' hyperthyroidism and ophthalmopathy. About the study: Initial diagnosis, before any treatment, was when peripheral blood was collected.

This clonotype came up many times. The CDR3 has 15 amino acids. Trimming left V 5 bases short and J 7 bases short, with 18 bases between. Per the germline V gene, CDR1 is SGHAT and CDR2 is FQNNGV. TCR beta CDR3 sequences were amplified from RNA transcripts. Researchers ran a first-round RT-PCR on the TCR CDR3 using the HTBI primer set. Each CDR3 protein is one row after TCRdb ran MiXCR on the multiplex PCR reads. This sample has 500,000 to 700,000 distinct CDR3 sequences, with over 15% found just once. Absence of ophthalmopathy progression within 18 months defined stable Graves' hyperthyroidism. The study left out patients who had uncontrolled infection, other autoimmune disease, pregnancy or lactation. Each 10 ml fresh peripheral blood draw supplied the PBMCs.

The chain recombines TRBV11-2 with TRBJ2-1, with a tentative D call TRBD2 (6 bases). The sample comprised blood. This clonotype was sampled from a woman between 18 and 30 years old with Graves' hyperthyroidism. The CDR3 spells CASSPQRELGNEQFF. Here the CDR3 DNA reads TGTGCCAGCAGCCCCCAACGGGAGTTGGGTAATGAGCAGTTCTTC.